The 8 T cell receptor beta chains listed next were all sequenced from one sample in a study of shared clonotypes between healthy human individuals. Repertoires were generated with immunoSEQ multiplex PCR, while TCRdb's copy carries only in-frame clones and drops some. This repertoire shows about 680,000 clones, approximately 74% found once; its top ten account for over 1.5%. Sequenced material: memory CD4+ T cells sorted from blood. Indicated subset: CD45RA-negative fraction. The source is a woman aged 25 to 45 in good health.

The chain recombines TRBV5-4 with TRBJ2-3, with TRBD2 matching over 9 bases. The CDR3 runs 17 residues. Germline CDR1 and CDR2: SGHNT and YYREEE (reference sequence). Trimming removed 4 bases from V and 4 bases from J; junction bases left unmatched: 13. The CDR3 sequence is CASSRMGVAGASDTQYF. CDR3 in DNA: TGTGCCAGCAGCAGGATGGGGGTAGCGGGAGCTTCAGATACGCAGTATTTT. The variable domain in full, with the rest retrieved from reference TRBV5-4 and TRBJ2-3, is ETGVTQSPTHLIKTRGQQVTLRCSSQSGHNTVSWYQQALGQGPQFIFQYYREEENGRGNFPPRFSGLQFPNYSSELNVNALELDDSALYLCASSRMGVAGASDTQYFGPGTRLTVL.

DNA of the CDR3: TGCGCCAGCAGCTTGTATCGCACCCAGGACACCTACGAGCAGTACTTC. Translating it yields CASSLYRTQDTYEQYF. The V and J genes are TRBV5-1 and TRBJ2-7; D may be TRBD1 (5 bases). CDR3 size: 16 residues. Trimming took off 1 base at V and 2 bases at J, with 16 bases between the two ends. Looked up from germline, CDR1 is SGHRS and CDR2 is YFSETQ.

In regard to this clone: This sample also contains other DNA sequences that code for the same CDR3. The V and J genes are TRBV7-2 and TRBJ1-2, with D unresolved. The CDR3 has 15 amino acids. Trimming shortened V by 3 bases and J by 4 bases, and 15 bases separated the two germline ends. CDR1 and CDR2 (germline): SGHTA, FQGNSA. This CDR3 reads CASSFRVDGSYGYTF. DNA of the CDR3: TGTGCCAGCAGCTTCCGGGTAGACGGATCCTATGGCTACACCTTC.

The chain combines TRBV5-1 with TRBJ2-1; TRBD1 aligns across 9 bases. Germline V CDR1 and CDR2: SGHRS, YFSETQ. This CDR3 is built from 15 residues. V dropped 0 bases and J dropped 12; count of bases not matched to a gene: 10. CDR3 bases: TGCGCCAGCAGCTTGGGGGACAGGGACTTTGCGAGGCAGTTCTTC. Protein sequence: CASSLGDRDFARQFF.

Regarding this clone: This sample includes further DNA sequences coding for the same CDR3. The CDR3 loop is CASSFGQNSNQPQHF. Written as DNA, the CDR3 is TGTGCCAGCAGCTTCGGACAGAATAGCAATCAGCCCCAGCATTTT. The V gene is TRBV7-2, the J gene TRBJ1-5, with TRBD1 as a possible D gene (6 bases). The germline V gene has CDR1 SGHTA and CDR2 FQGNSA. CDR3 size: 15 residues. Between the trimmed V and J ends, which lost 3 bases and 0 bases, there was a span of 9 bases. The full variable domain, in which reference TRBV7-2 and TRBJ1-5 provide the parts outside the CDR3, is GAGVSQSPSNKVTEKGKDVELRCDPISGHTALYWYRQSLGQGLEFLIYFQGNSAPDKSGLPSDRFSAERTGGSVSTLTIQRTQQEDSAVYLCASSFGQNSNQPQHFGDGTRLSIL.

This CDR3 reads CASRTGTSDSYNEQFF. CDR3 nucleotide sequence: TGTGCCAGCAGAACCGGGACTAGCGACTCCTACAATGAGCAGTTCTTC. The chain joins TRBV5-4 to TRBJ2-1, with 10 positions matching TRBD2. CDR3 size: 16 residues. Trimming took 5 bases from V and 0 from J; bases not matched to a gene: 5. The V gene's germline CDR1 is SGHNT and CDR2 YYREEE (reference sequence). Complete variable domain (other parts from reference TRBV5-4 and TRBJ2-1): ETGVTQSPTHLIKTRGQQVTLRCSSQSGHNTVSWYQQALGQGPQFIFQYYREEENGRGNFPPRFSGLQFPNYSSELNVNALELDDSALYLCASRTGTSDSYNEQFFGPGTRLTVL.

The chain carries TRBV10-3 and TRBJ1-2; 7 bases match TRBD1. This CDR3 spans 13 amino acids. The germline gives CDR1 ENHRY, CDR2 SYGVKD. The V gene end was trimmed by 5 bases and the J gene end by 4 bases; junction bases not matched to a gene: 4. CDR3 loop: CAISPQGVYGYTF. The CDR3 coding sequence is TGTGCCATCAGTCCCCAGGGGGTCTATGGCTACACCTTC.

The V call is TRBV28, the J call TRBJ2-1, with 9 bases matching TRBD2. This CDR3 is built from 14 residues. Per germline, CDR1 MDHEN and CDR2 SYDVKM. J lost 7 bases, V lost 5 bases, and 6 bases had no gene match. The CDR3 protein is CASSVGLARNEQFF. CDR3 nucleotides: TGTGCCAGCAGTGTTGGACTAGCGCGGAATGAGCAGTTCTTC.